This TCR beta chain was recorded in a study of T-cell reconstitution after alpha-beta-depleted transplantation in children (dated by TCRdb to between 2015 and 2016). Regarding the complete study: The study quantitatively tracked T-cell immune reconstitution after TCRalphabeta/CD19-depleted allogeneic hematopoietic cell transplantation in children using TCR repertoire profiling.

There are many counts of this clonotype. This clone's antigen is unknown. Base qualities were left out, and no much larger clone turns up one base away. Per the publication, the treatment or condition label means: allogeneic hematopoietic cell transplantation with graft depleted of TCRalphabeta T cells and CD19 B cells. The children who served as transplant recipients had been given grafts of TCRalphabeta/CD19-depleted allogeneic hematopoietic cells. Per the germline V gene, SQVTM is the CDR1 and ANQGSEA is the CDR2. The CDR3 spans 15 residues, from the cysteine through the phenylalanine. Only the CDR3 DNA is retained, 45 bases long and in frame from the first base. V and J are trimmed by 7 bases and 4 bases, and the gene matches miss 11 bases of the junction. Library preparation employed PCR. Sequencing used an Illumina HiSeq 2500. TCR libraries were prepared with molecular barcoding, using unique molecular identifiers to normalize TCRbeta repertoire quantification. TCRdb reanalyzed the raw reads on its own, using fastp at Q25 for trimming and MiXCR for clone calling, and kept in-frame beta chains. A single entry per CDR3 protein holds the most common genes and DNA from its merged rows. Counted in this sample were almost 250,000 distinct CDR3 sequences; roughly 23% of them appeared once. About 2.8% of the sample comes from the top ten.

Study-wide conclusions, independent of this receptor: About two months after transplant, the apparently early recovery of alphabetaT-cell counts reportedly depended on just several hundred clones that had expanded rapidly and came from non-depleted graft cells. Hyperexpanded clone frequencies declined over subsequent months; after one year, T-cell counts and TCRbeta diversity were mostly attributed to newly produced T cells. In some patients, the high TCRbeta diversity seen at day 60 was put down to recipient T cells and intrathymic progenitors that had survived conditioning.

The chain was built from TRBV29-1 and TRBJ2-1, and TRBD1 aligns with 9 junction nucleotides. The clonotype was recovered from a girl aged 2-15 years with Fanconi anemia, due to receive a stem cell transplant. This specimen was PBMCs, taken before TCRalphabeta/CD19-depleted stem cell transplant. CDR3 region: CSAGNPGTGYNEQFF. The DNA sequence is TGCAGCGCCGGAAACCCCGGGACAGGGTACAATGAGCAGTTCTTC.